The 19 T cell receptor beta chains reported below all come from one sample, sequenced in a study of shared clonotypes between healthy human individuals. Produced via immunoSEQ multiplex PCR; TCRdb's table is partial and in-frame only. In the table there are hundreds of thousands of clones, roughly 77% of which are singletons. Sequenced input: PBMCs. These receptors came from a woman in her thirties or forties in good health. Some clones in this sample may be carry-over from other donors' samples.

The chain uses TRBV28 and TRBJ2-7; D could derive from TRBD1 or TRBD2 (5 bases each). The length of the CDR3 is 15 residues. Germline values: CDR1 MDHEN, CDR2 SYDVKM. The V gene lost 3 bases and the J gene lost 2 bases, with 14 bases spanning the gap. In DNA, the CDR3 is TGTGCCAGCAGTTTCAATGGCAGGGACCCCTACGAGCAGTACTTC. It is translated as CASSFNGRDPYEQYF.

The chain employs TRBV9 and TRBJ2-7; either TRBD1 or TRBD2 may fit D (6 bases each). The length of the CDR3 is 18 residues. Germline CDR1 and CDR2: SGDLS and YYNGEE. V lost 0 bases and J 2 bases, leaving 21 bases between the germline ends. CDR3 DNA sequence: TGTGCCAGCAGCGTAGGTTTGGGTAGGGGGGACAAAGCCTACGAGCAGTACTTC. It translates to CASSVGLGRGDKAYEQYF.

The chain combines TRBV6-1 with TRBJ1-5, with D perhaps TRBD1 (5 bases). V was trimmed by 1 base and J by 5 bases, leaving 9 bases between them. This CDR3 is built from 14 residues. Germline V gene lookup returns CDR1 MNHNS and CDR2 SASEGT. The CDR3 region has the DNA TGTGCCAGCAGTGAAGGGACCAGGGATCAGCCCCAGCATTTT. Translating gives CASSEGTRDQPQHF.

The DNA for the CDR3 is TGTGCCAGCAGCCGGACAGGACTTAACTATGGCTACACCTTC. Its protein product is CASSRTGLNYGYTF. This chain links TRBV6-5 with TRBJ1-2; the match to TRBD1 covers 7 bases. The trim removed 6 bases at V and 1 base at J, leaving 5 bases unmatched. The germline V gene has CDR1 MNHEY and CDR2 SVGAGI. This CDR3 is built from 14 residues.

This chain joins TRBV4-1 and TRBJ1-5; the D gene is possibly TRBD1 (6 bases). The germline CDR1 and CDR2 sequences are MGHRA and YSYEKL. This CDR3 has 18 amino acids. V dropped 4 bases and J dropped 6 bases, with 25 bases sitting between them. CDR3 DNA: TGCGCCAGCAGCCGTGGACAGCAGTTCGGGGCTTTAGGTCAGCCCCAGCATTTT. Translation gives CASSRGQQFGALGQPQHF.

This clone was counted once. The chain has TRBV6-5 and TRBJ2-7, with D perhaps assigned TRBD1 or TRBD2 (5 bases each). Trimming shortened V by 6 bases and J by 2 bases, and 11 bases separated the two germline ends. CDR1 is MNHEY, CDR2 SVGAGI, per germline. This CDR3 is built from 13 residues. In DNA, the CDR3 is TGTGCCAGCAGGACAGAGGGGACCTACGAGCAGTACTTC. Its translation is CASRTEGTYEQYF.

This sequence joins TRBV19 and TRBJ2-5; TRBD2 aligns across 10 bases. There are 13 residues in the CDR3. From germline, CDR1 is LNHDA and CDR2 SQIVND (reference sequence). V lost 11 bases to trimming and J lost 5 bases; unmatched junction nucleotides: 8. CDR3 in DNA: TGTGCCTCCAGACTAGCGGGTTTGGAGACCCAGTACTTC. Protein sequence: CASRLAGLETQYF.

The chain combines TRBV4-3 with TRBJ2-7, with D unclear. From germline, CDR1 is LGHNA and CDR2 YSLEER. The ends were cut back, 1 base at V and 1 base at J, with 11 bases in the middle. CDR3 length: 15 residues. CDR3 loop: CASSQGYSLSYEQYF. Here the CDR3 DNA reads TGCGCCAGCAGCCAAGGTTATAGTTTGTCCTACGAGCAGTACTTC.

This clone was counted only a few times. CDR3 protein: CASSQADPAAPLHF. In nucleotides, the CDR3 is TGTGCCAGCAGCCAAGCGGACCCCGCGGCGCCCCTCCACTTT. The rearrangement links TRBV4-2 to TRBJ1-6, with unresolved D. The germline CDR1 and CDR2 sequences are LGHNA and YNFKEQ. V dropped 1 base and J dropped 13 bases, with 14 bases sitting between them. This CDR3 is 14 amino acids long.

This clone appeared a few times. The chain couples TRBV25-1 to TRBJ2-1; the D is unclear. V gave up 5 bases and J gave up 5 bases, with 10 bases separating them. The CDR3 consists of 13 residues. Germline values: CDR1 MGHDK, CDR2 SYGVNS. Here the CDR3 DNA reads TGTGCCAGCAGTTTTCCCGGAAACAATGAGCAGTTCTTC. Translating gives CASSFPGNNEQFF. Based on the CDR3 plus reference TRBV25-1 and TRBJ2-1, the full variable domain is EADIYQTPRYLVIGTGKKITLECSQTMGHDKMYWYQQDPGMELHLIHYSYGVNSTEKGDLSSESTVSRIRTEHFPLTLESARPSHTSQYLCASSFPGNNEQFFGPGTRLTVL.

The chain uses TRBV7-2 and TRBJ1-1, with a tentative D call TRBD1 (6 bases). CDR1 and CDR2 (germline): SGHTA, FQGNSA. Between the trimmed V and J ends, which lost 0 bases and 4 bases, there was a span of 12 bases. This CDR3 contains 15 residues. As DNA, the CDR3 is TGTGCCAGCAGCTTAGCGTGGGGGCTGGGCACTGAAGCTTTCTTT. Amino acid sequence: CASSLAWGLGTEAFF.

V gene TRBV9 combines with J gene TRBJ1-4; 10 nucleotides align to TRBD1. Trimming took 4 bases from V and 2 from J; bases not matched to a gene: 5. The CDR3 is made up of 16 amino acids. Per germline, CDR1 SGDLS and CDR2 YYNGEE. DNA of the CDR3: TGTGCCAGCAGCCCCGACAGGGGGCAGACTAATGAAAAACTGTTTTTT. Encoded protein: CASSPDRGQTNEKLFF.

In DNA form, the CDR3 reads TGTGCCAGCAGAGGGACTAGCGGGAGTGGTGAGCAGTTCTTC. Amino acid sequence: CASRGTSGSGEQFF. The chain carries TRBV5-6 and TRBJ2-1, with 14 bases that match TRBD2. Germline assignment: CDR1 SGHDT and CDR2 YYEEEE. V lost 5 bases to trimming and J lost 9 bases; unmatched junction nucleotides: 4. The CDR3 is 14 amino acids.

This chain connects TRBV19 to TRBJ2-3, with TRBD2 matching over 7 bases. Germline CDR1 and CDR2: LNHDA and SQIVND (reference sequence). CDR3 size: 14 residues. J was trimmed by 3 bases and V by 5 bases; bases with no gene match: 5. The CDR3 DNA reads TGTGCCAGTAGTCGGACTAGGGAGACAGATACGCAGTATTTT. Amino acids: CASSRTRETDTQYF. Complete variable domain (other parts from reference TRBV19 and TRBJ2-3): DGGITQSPKYLFRKEGQNVTLSCEQNLNHDAMYWYRQDPGQGLRLIYYSQIVNDFQKGDIAEGYSVSREKKESFPLTVTSAQKNPTAFYLCASSRTRETDTQYFGPGTRLTVL.

This clone was recorded once. The gene calls are TRBV4-3 and TRBJ1-2; D is perhaps TRBD1 (5 bases). The CDR3 length is 14 residues. The germline gives CDR1 LGHNA, CDR2 YSLEER. V dropped 0 bases and J dropped 6 bases, with 11 bases sitting between them. The DNA for the CDR3 is TGCGCCAGCAGCCAAGATGTGCGGGGGGATGGCTACACCTTC. Amino acid sequence: CASSQDVRGDGYTF.

V and J are TRBV11-2 and TRBJ2-1; D call uncertain. The CDR3 covers 12 residues. Looked up from germline, CDR1 is SGHAT and CDR2 is FQNNGV. Trimming removed 5 bases at V and 8 bases at J, with 10 bases between. CDR3 DNA: TGTGCCAGCAGCCGAAGGTTGGATGAGCAGTTCTTC. It specifies CASSRRLDEQFF.

This chain links TRBV29-1 with TRBJ2-3, with D possibly being TRBD2 (6 bases). The CDR3 consists of 15 residues. CDR1 and CDR2 from the germline V gene are SQVTM and ANQGSEA. V was shortened by 3 bases and J by 0 bases, with 13 bases between the two germline ends. DNA of the CDR3: TGCAGCGTTGAGGGGACTCAGACTAGCACAGATACGCAGTATTTT. Protein product: CSVEGTQTSTDTQYF.

V is TRBV5-1 and J is TRBJ1-5, with D possibly TRBD1 on 6 matching bases. Trimming took 0 bases from V and 6 from J, leaving 13 bases between them. Germline assignment: CDR1 SGHRS and CDR2 YFSETQ. This CDR3 spans 15 amino acids. CDR3: CASSLAGEISQPQHF. In nucleotides, the CDR3 is TGCGCCAGCAGCTTGGCAGGGGAGATTAGTCAGCCCCAGCATTTT.

In this sample, this clone turned up once. This chain connects TRBV19 to TRBJ2-7; 11 bases match TRBD2. Germline CDR1 reads LNHDA; CDR2 reads SQIVND (reference sequence). This CDR3 has 15 amino acids. Unmatched junction bases numbered 4, after V lost 1 base and J lost 5 bases. The CDR3 coding sequence is TGTGCCAGTAGTATAGCACTAGCGGGAGTGGACGAGCAGTACTTC. The encoded protein is CASSIALAGVDEQYF.